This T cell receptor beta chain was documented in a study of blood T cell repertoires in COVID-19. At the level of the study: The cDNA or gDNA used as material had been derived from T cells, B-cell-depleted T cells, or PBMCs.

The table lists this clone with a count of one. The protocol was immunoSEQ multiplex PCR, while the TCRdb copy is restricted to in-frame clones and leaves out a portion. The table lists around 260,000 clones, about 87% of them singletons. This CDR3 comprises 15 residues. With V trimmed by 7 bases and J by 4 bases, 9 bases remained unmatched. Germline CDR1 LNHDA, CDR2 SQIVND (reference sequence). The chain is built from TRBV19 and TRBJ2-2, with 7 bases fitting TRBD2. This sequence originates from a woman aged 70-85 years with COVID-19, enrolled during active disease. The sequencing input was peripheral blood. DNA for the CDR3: TGTGCCAGTACCCAACTAGCGTCGGCCACCGGGGAGCTGTTTTTT. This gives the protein CASTQLASATGELFF.